This TCR beta chain was identified in a study of regulatory T cells in long-lasting Graves disease. This clonotype was observed at least ten times. Per germline, CDR1 MDHEN and CDR2 SYDVKM. J was trimmed by 10 bases and V by 4 bases; bases with no gene match: 7. The CDR3 contains 13 residues. Arm-PCR of CDR3 regions with iRepertoire HTBI primers generated TCR beta libraries. TCRdb ran MiXCR on the multiplex PCR reads and lists one entry per CDR3 protein. The sample lists a few hundred thousand distinct CDR3 sequences, over 9.5% seen once, with over 15% in the top ten. As to time point: newly diagnosed GD, antithyroid drugs for less than 3 months. PBMC RNA served as the TCR library source. It was by American Thyroid Association guidelines that Graves' disease was diagnosed. These data were also reused for a study on T cells in Graves' hyperthyroidism and ophthalmopathy. That investigation notes: First-round RT-PCR of the TCR CDR3 relied on the HTBI primer set.

The J gene is TRBJ1-1, the V gene TRBV28; 9 positions match TRBD1. The sequencing used peripheral blood mononuclear cells (PBMCs), collected at new diagnosis, from a patient treated with antithyroid drugs. This TCR derives from a woman younger than 35 with Graves disease. CDR3 sequence reads: CASSSTYRGPAFF. Here the CDR3 DNA reads TGTGCCAGCAGTTCAACTTACAGGGGGCCAGCTTTCTTT.